These 22 T cell receptor beta chains were all obtained from the same sample, sequenced in a study of T cell repertoires in cytomegalovirus infection. TCRdb reanalysed the reads using MiXCR and keeps one entry per CDR3 protein. The sample carries more than 250,000 distinct CDR3 sequences, 20% to 30% recorded once. These receptors have no known antigen. The sample consisted of cultured PBMCs, taken from culture after CMV antigen stimulation. Receptor source: a human donor in good health (CMV status not recorded). Some clones in this sample may be carry-over from other donors' samples.

The chain is built from TRBV6-5 and TRBJ2-1; 11 bases agree with TRBD2. CDR1 and CDR2 (germline): MNHEY, SVGAGI. This CDR3 has 14 residues. The ends lost 7 bases at V and 5 bases at J; junction bases unmatched: 4. This CDR3 is CASTKGLADNEQFF. The CDR3 DNA reads as TGTGCCAGCACTAAGGGACTAGCGGACAATGAGCAGTTCTTC.

This clonotype showed up just a few times. The chain uses TRBV5-1 and TRBJ2-1, with unresolved D. This CDR3 comprises 12 residues. Germline CDR1 is SGHRS and CDR2 is YFSETQ. The V end was cut by 6 bases, the J end by 5 bases, with 9 bases between. CDR3 in DNA: TGCGCCAGCATGAGCAGGAACAATGAGCAGTTCTTC. Protein sequence: CASMSRNNEQFF.

This clonotype came up many times. The rearrangement uses TRBV7-8 and TRBJ1-2; TRBD1 aligns across 7 bases. CDR3 size: 18 residues. The V and J ends lost 3 bases and 4 bases, in that order; junction bases with no gene match: 17. Per the germline V gene, CDR1 is SGHVS and CDR2 is FQNEAQ. The CDR3 DNA is TGTGCCAGCAGCTTCGAGCCGGGACAGTTCTCATCCAGCTATGGCTACACCTTC. It specifies CASSFEPGQFSSSYGYTF.

This clonotype was counted between two and nine times. The chain couples TRBV5-1 to TRBJ2-1; 10 bases are a match to TRBD2. The V gene end was trimmed by 4 bases and the J gene end by 2 bases; junction bases not matched to a gene: 3. CDR3 length: 15 residues. CDR1 is SGHRS and CDR2 is YFSETQ in the germline V gene. The chain's CDR3 is CASSLAGDTYNEQFF. The CDR3 DNA is TGCGCCAGCAGCCTAGCGGGAGACACCTACAATGAGCAGTTCTTC.

The chain recombines TRBV12-3 or TRBV12-4 with TRBJ2-1, with 7 nucleotides matching TRBD2. CDR3 length equals 12 residues. With V trimmed by 3 bases and J by 9 bases, 2 bases remained unmatched. This chain's CDR3 is CASSFLAAEQFF. CDR3 sequence (DNA): TGTGCCAGCAGTTTTCTAGCGGCTGAGCAGTTCTTC.

This clonotype was recorded once. This sequence joins TRBV6-2 or TRBV6-3 and TRBJ2-2; tentative D call: TRBD1 (6 bases). V shed 4 bases and J shed 0 bases, with 9 bases lying between them. Per the germline V gene, CDR1 is MNHEY and CDR2 is SVGEGT. The CDR3 contains 15 residues. CDR3 residues: CASSWHRANTGELFF. The CDR3 bases are TGTGCCAGCAGTTGGCACAGGGCGAACACCGGGGAGCTGTTTTTT.

The rearrangement links TRBV12-3 or TRBV12-4 to TRBJ1-4; 7 bases line up with TRBD1. Trimming removed 4 bases from V and 7 bases from J; junction bases left unmatched: 15. The CDR3 contains 17 residues. CDR3 amino acids: CASSWAKITGEGEKLFF. The CDR3 nucleotides read TGTGCCAGCAGTTGGGCGAAAATAACAGGGGAGGGTGAAAAACTGTTTTTT.

This clonotype was seen only a few times. V gene TRBV4-3 combines with J gene TRBJ1-1, with a possible D match to TRBD1 (6 bases). CDR1 LGHNA and CDR2 YSLEER come from the germline V gene. Trimming pared 1 base from V and 3 bases from J, leaving 12 bases between. The CDR3 has 15 residues. The CDR3 loop reads CASSQGPGEHTEAFF. The CDR3 nucleotides are TGCGCCAGCAGCCAAGGTCCAGGGGAACACACTGAAGCTTTCTTT.

This clonotype was seen more than once but under ten times. This chain uses TRBV11-2 with TRBJ2-7; D not certain. This CDR3 comprises 14 residues. Trimming pared 0 bases from V and 8 bases from J, leaving 14 bases between. Germline values: CDR1 SGHAT, CDR2 FQNNGV. The CDR3 here is CASSLDPGNGQQYV. The CDR3 nucleotides read TGTGCCAGCAGCTTAGATCCGGGCAATGGTCAGCAGTACGTC.

This clonotype appeared a few times. The V and J genes are TRBV7-2 and TRBJ2-5; D gene uncertain. This CDR3 has 13 amino acids. V shed 5 bases and J shed 5 bases, with 12 bases lying between them. Germline CDR1 and CDR2: SGHTA and FQGNSA. The CDR3 sequence: CASSVTPRETQYF. Written as DNA, the CDR3 is TGTGCCAGCAGCGTTACACCCCGGGAGACCCAGTACTTC.

In its sample, this clonotype was seen a few times. The chain recombines TRBV3-1 with TRBJ2-7; D tentatively fits TRBD1 or TRBD2 (6 bases each). V was cut by 2 bases and J by 5 bases, with 10 bases left in between. CDR3 size: 13 residues. Germline CDR1 and CDR2: LGHDT and YNNKEL (reference sequence). CDR3 DNA sequence: TGTGCCAGCAGCCAATGGGGGGCCAACGAGCAGTACTTC. It is translated as CASSQWGANEQYF.

This clonotype showed up just a few times. CDR3 protein: CASGLPTLIDSRNQPQHF. The CDR3 DNA reads TGTGCTAGTGGTTTGCCCACCCTAATTGACAGCCGAAATCAGCCCCAGCATTTT. The rearrangement links TRBV12-5 to TRBJ1-5, with a possible D match to TRBD1 (5 bases). Germline V gene sequence: CDR1 LGHNT, CDR2 FRNRAP. This CDR3 comprises 18 residues. The ends were cut back, 2 bases at V and 4 bases at J, with 21 bases in the middle.

In this sample, this clonotype turned up once. V is TRBV18 and J is TRBJ2-2, with a tentative D call TRBD1 (6 bases). V gave up 5 bases and J gave up 9 bases, with 16 bases separating them. This CDR3 has 14 amino acids. Germline CDR1 reads KGHSH; CDR2 reads LQKENI. The CDR3 is CASSNGTPNRELFF. The DNA for the CDR3 is TGTGCCAGCTCAAACGGGACACCCAACCGGGAGCTGTTTTTT.

V usage is TRBV27 and J usage is TRBJ1-2; maybe TRBD1 (6 bases). The CDR3 length is 13 residues. Deletions cut 9 bases from V and 8 bases from J, with 19 bases between. The V gene's germline CDR1 is MNHEY and CDR2 SMNVEV (reference sequence). The CDR3 DNA is TGTGCCAGTGTGGGGGCGGGTTCGGAGGGCTACACCTTC. It codes for CASVGAGSEGYTF.

This clonotype was detected many times. The V and J genes are TRBV7-6 and TRBJ1-6; D is possibly TRBD1 (5 bases). Germline loops: CDR1 SGHVS, CDR2 FNYEAQ. The CDR3 has 16 residues. With 5 bases removed from V and 0 bases from J, the gap between germline ends came to 11 bases. The DNA of the CDR3 is TGTGCCAGCAGCCCGGGACTGATCTCCTATAATTCACCCCTCCACTTT. Translated: CASSPGLISYNSPLHF.

The chain is built from TRBV10-3 and TRBJ1-3, with 9 bases fitting TRBD1. The germline V gene encodes CDR1 ENHRY and CDR2 SYGVKD. The CDR3 is 18 residues long. The J segment lost 3 bases and the V segment lost 0 bases, leaving 9 bases of the junction unmatched. CDR3 sequence reads: CAISESLPGQGFGNTIYF. In DNA form, the CDR3 reads TGTGCCATCAGTGAGTCGCTGCCGGGACAGGGATTTGGAAACACCATATATTTT.

This chain joins TRBV12-3 or TRBV12-4 and TRBJ1-1; D unclear. CDR3 length equals 12 residues. V was shortened by 7 bases and J by 7 bases, with 13 bases between the two germline ends. The CDR3, as DNA: TGTGCCAGCACCGTCGGCCCCATTGAAGCTTTCTTT. Amino acids: CASTVGPIEAFF.

CDR3 amino acids: CASSQKAQQDTEAFF. The CDR3 nucleotides read TGCGCCAGCAGCCAAAAGGCACAACAAGACACTGAAGCTTTCTTT. The chain joins TRBV4-1 to TRBJ1-1, with no clear D. V lost 2 bases, J lost 3 bases, and 13 bases lay in between. CDR3 length equals 15 residues. The germline V gene has CDR1 MGHRA and CDR2 YSYEKL.

The CDR3 loop is CASSGRGGNTIYF. DNA of the CDR3: TGTGCCAGCAGCGGCAGGGGAGGAAACACCATATATTTT. The gene calls are TRBV7-9 and TRBJ1-3; the D gene is possibly TRBD1 (6 bases). V was clipped by 5 bases and J by 4 bases, with 9 bases between them. The CDR3 extends over 13 amino acids. CDR1 and CDR2 from the germline V gene are SEHNR and FQNEAQ (reference sequence).

This clonotype was recorded once. The DNA of the CDR3 is TGCAGTGCTAGACAACAGAACTATGGCTACACCTTC. It is translated as CSARQQNYGYTF. V and J are TRBV20-1 and TRBJ1-2; no clear D gene. CDR1 and CDR2 from the germline V gene are DFQATT and SNEGSKA (reference sequence). This CDR3 contains 12 residues. V was pared by 2 bases and J by 2 bases, with 6 bases between.

V and J are TRBV4-1 and TRBJ2-1; unclear D gene. The length of the CDR3 is 14 residues. V lost 2 bases to trimming and J lost 8 bases, with 13 bases between them. CDR1 MGHRA and CDR2 YSYEKL come from the germline V gene. The CDR3: CASSQQPLWDEQFF. The CDR3 nucleotides are TGCGCCAGCAGCCAACAACCTTTGTGGGATGAGCAGTTCTTC.

The sample holds many counts of this clonotype. The chain couples TRBV11-3 to TRBJ2-1; no clear D. V shed 1 base and J shed 2 bases, with 9 bases lying between them. The CDR3 has 15 amino acids. CDR1 and CDR2 (germline): SGHNT, YENEEA. The CDR3 coding sequence is TGTGCCAGCAGCTTAGCGAGCGTAACCTACAATGAGCAGTTCTTC. This sequence encodes CASSLASVTYNEQFF.